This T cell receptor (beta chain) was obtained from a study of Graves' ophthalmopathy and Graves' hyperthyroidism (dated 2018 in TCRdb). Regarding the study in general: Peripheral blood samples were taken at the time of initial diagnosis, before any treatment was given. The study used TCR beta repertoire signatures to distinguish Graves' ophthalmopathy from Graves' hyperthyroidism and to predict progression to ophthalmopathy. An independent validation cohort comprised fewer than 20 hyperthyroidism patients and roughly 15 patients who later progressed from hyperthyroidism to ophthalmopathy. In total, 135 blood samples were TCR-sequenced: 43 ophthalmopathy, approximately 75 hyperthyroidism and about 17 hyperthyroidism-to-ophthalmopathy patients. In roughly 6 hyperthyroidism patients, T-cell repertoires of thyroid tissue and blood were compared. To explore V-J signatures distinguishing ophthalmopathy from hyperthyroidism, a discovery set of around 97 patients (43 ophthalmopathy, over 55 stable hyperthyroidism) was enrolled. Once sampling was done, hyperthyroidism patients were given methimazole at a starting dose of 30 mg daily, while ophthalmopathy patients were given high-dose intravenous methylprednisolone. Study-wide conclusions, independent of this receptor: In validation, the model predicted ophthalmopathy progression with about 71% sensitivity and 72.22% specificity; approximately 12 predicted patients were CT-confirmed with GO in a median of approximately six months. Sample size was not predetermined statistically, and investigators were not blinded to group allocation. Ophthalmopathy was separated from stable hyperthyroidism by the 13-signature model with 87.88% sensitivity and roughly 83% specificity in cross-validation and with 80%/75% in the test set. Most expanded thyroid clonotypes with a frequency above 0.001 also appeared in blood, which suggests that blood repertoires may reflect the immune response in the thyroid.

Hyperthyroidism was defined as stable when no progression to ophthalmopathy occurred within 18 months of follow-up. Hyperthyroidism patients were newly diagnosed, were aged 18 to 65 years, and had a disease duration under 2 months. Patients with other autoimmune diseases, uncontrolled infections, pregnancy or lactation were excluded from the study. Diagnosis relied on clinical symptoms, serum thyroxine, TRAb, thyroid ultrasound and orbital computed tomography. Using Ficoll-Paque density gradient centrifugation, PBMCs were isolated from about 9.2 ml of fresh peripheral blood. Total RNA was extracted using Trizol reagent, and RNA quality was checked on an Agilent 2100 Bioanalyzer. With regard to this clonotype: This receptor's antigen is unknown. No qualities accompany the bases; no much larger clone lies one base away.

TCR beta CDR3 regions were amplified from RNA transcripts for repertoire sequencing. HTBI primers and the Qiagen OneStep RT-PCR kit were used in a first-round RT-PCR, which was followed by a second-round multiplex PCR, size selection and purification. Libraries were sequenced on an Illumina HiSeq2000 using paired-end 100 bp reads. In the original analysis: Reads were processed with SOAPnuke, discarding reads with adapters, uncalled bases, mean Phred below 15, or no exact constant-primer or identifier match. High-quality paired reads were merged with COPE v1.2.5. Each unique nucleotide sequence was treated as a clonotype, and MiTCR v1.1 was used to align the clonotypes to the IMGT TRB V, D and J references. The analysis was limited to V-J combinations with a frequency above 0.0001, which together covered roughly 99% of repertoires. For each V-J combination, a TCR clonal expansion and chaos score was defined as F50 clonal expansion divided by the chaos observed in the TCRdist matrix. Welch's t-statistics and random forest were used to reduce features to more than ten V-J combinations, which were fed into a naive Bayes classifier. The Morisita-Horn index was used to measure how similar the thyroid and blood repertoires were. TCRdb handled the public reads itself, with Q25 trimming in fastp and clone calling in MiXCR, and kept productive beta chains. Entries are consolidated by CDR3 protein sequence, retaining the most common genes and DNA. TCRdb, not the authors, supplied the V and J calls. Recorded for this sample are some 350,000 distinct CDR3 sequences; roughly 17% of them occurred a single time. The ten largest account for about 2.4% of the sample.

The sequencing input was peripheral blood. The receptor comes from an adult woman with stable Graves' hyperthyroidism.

Here the CDR3 is given as CASSQRWDYGYTF. The nucleotides are TGTGCCAGCAGTCAGCGGTGGGACTATGGCTACACCTTC. The V gene is TRBV6-1 and the J gene is TRBJ1-2; the D gene identity is not certain. V is reduced by 5 bases and J by 3 bases, leaving a spacing of 10 bases between them. Including the terminal cysteine and phenylalanine, the CDR3 comprises 13 residues. The only DNA kept is the CDR3, 39 bases in frame from the first base. The germline V gene encodes CDR1 MNHNS and CDR2 SASEGT.